Listed here are 14 T cell receptor beta chains from one sample, sequenced in a study of Ad26.COV2.S vaccination and SARS-CoV-2 variants. Libraries were prepared by immunoSEQ multiplex PCR; TCRdb keeps only in-frame clonotypes and omits some of them. The top ten hold nearly 1.5% of the sample, which has some 640,000 clones, more than 70% seen once. Treatment noted: some 20 received Ad26.COV2.S at low or high dose, single or two shots; five or six received placebo; per-sample allocation not given. Repertoires come from day 63 after the first vaccine or placebo injection. The sample in question was peripheral blood, obtained in a trial of Ad26.COV2.S vaccine versus placebo. These receptors all come from a person between 18 and 65 years old who received the Ad26.COV2.S COVID-19 vaccine or a placebo.

The chain uses TRBV5-6 and TRBJ1-4, with 8 bases lining up with TRBD1. Per germline, CDR1 SGHDT and CDR2 YYEEEE. V lost 4 bases, J lost 4 bases, and 15 bases stayed unmatched. There are 18 residues in the CDR3. In DNA, the CDR3 is TGTGCCAGCAGCCTACACGCGGCAGGGGGCGCGGGTAATGAAAAACTGTTTTTT. Its translation: CASSLHAAGGAGNEKLFF.

This chain joins TRBV29-1 and TRBJ2-3; 8 positions agree with TRBD1. V dropped 6 bases and J dropped 0; count of bases not matched to a gene: 5. In germline, CDR1 is SQVTM, CDR2 ANQGSEA. There are 14 residues in the CDR3. The CDR3 protein is CSVSRTGSTDTQYF. The CDR3, as DNA: TGCAGCGTGAGCCGGACAGGGAGCACAGATACGCAGTATTTT.

The CDR3 DNA is TGTGCCAGCAGCTTGTACACCGGGGAGCTGTTTTTT. Amino acid sequence: CASSLYTGELFF. J is TRBJ2-2 and V is TRBV5-6; D is undetermined. The CDR3 is 12 residues long. Trimming left V 1 base short and J 3 bases short, with 1 base between. CDR1 and CDR2 (germline): SGHDT, YYEEEE.

The rearrangement links TRBV2 to TRBJ1-2; 8 bases align to TRBD1. The CDR3 has 11 amino acids. Germline V gene lookup returns CDR1 SNHLY and CDR2 FYNNEI. With V trimmed by 7 bases and J by 7 bases, 2 bases remained unmatched. The CDR3 sequence: CASNGQGGYTF. DNA of the CDR3: TGTGCCAGCAACGGACAGGGTGGCTACACCTTC.

The rearrangement links TRBV20-1 to TRBJ1-1, with no clear D. This CDR3 spans 12 amino acids. Looked up from germline, CDR1 is DFQATT and CDR2 is SNEGSKA (reference sequence). Trimming pared 3 bases from V and 0 bases from J, leaving 5 bases between. The CDR3: CSASQVNTEAFF. The CDR3, as DNA: TGCAGTGCTAGTCAGGTGAACACTGAAGCTTTCTTT.

The chain has TRBV6-5 and TRBJ2-1; D remains ambiguous. Germline lookup yields CDR1 MNHEY and CDR2 SVGAGI. V shed 6 bases and J shed 4 bases, with 10 bases lying between them. The CDR3 spans 13 residues. This CDR3 is CASSSLGYNEQFF. The CDR3 coding sequence is TGTGCCAGCAGCTCACTGGGGTACAATGAGCAGTTCTTC.

This clone was counted a single time. The chain employs TRBV30 and TRBJ1-1, with no clear D. The CDR3 runs 14 residues. The germline gives CDR1 GTSNPN, CDR2 SVGIG (reference sequence). The germline V and J ends were trimmed by 0 bases and 3 bases, with 11 bases remaining between them. CDR3 region: CAWSVNRLDTEAFF. The DNA of the CDR3 is TGTGCCTGGAGTGTTAATAGGCTGGACACTGAAGCTTTCTTT.

This chain joins TRBV6-5 and TRBJ2-5; D may match TRBD1 or TRBD2 (6 bases each). CDR3 length: 16 amino acids. Germline CDR1 MNHEY, CDR2 SVGAGI. With 0 bases removed from V and 5 bases from J, the gap between germline ends came to 16 bases. The CDR3 is CASSYSLTQGGETQYF. The CDR3, as DNA: TGTGCCAGCAGTTACTCCCTGACCCAAGGGGGGGAGACCCAGTACTTC.

The rearrangement joins TRBV18 to TRBJ2-5; no reliable D call. The germline CDR1 and CDR2 sequences are KGHSH and LQKENI. The germline V and J ends were trimmed by 2 bases and 3 bases, with 7 bases remaining between them. This CDR3 spans 13 amino acids. The CDR3 loop is CASSPGVEETQYF. The CDR3 DNA follows: TGTGCCAGCTCACCAGGGGTAGAAGAGACCCAGTACTTC.

The chain uses TRBV3-1 (or the pseudogene TRBV3-2) and TRBJ1-2, with 12 nucleotides matching TRBD1. Germline loops: CDR1 LGHDT, CDR2 YNNKEL (reference sequence). The CDR3 contains 15 residues. The junction had 3 bases not matched to a gene; V was cut back by 1 base and J by 6 bases. CDR3 residues: CASSQVGTGGDGYTF. The CDR3 bases are TGTGCCAGCAGCCAAGTGGGGACAGGGGGCGATGGCTACACCTTC.

The V call is TRBV27, the J call TRBJ1-5, with a tentative D call TRBD1 (6 bases). CDR3 size: 13 residues. The germline V gene encodes CDR1 MNHEY and CDR2 SMNVEV (reference sequence). V gave up 5 bases and J gave up 9 bases, with 14 bases separating them. CDR3 sequence reads: CASSVIQGGPQHF. CDR3 DNA sequence: TGTGCCAGCAGTGTCATACAGGGAGGGCCCCAGCATTTT.

This chain uses TRBV20-1 with TRBJ2-7; 10 positions match TRBD2. The germline CDR1 and CDR2 sequences are DFQATT and SNEGSKA (reference sequence). Trimming at V came to 3 bases and at J to 1 base, leaving 6 bases not matched to a gene. The CDR3 has 15 amino acids. The CDR3 region has the DNA TGCAGTGCTAGTGCCCTAGCGGGAGTTTCCTACGAGCAGTACTTC. Its translation is CSASALAGVSYEQYF.

The chain couples TRBV2 to TRBJ2-1; 10 bases are a match to TRBD1. Germline lookup yields CDR1 SNHLY and CDR2 FYNNEI. The trim removed 6 bases at V and 4 bases at J, leaving 9 bases unmatched. The CDR3 is made up of 16 amino acids. The CDR3 coding sequence is TGTGCCAGCAGGAACCGGGACAGGGGTTTGTACAATGAGCAGTTCTTC. This codes for CASRNRDRGLYNEQFF.

In DNA form, the CDR3 reads TGTGCCAGTGCACCCCGCTCTGGGGCCAACGTCCTGACTTTC. Amino acid sequence: CASAPRSGANVLTF. The rearrangement uses TRBV7-6 and TRBJ2-6, with D unresolved. The CDR3 is 14 residues long. CDR1 is SGHVS and CDR2 is FNYEAQ in the germline V gene. V lost 9 bases, J lost 0 bases, and 9 bases lay in between.